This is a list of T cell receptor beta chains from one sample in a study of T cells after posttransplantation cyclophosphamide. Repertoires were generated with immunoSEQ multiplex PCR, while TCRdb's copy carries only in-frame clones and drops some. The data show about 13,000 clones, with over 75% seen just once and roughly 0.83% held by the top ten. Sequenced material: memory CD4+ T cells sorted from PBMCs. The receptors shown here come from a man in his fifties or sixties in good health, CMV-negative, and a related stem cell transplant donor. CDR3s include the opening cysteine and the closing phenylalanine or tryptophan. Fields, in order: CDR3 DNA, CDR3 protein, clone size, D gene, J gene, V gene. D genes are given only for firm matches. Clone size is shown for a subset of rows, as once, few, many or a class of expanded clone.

TGTGCCAGCAGTTACTTTCGGCAGGGAGGTTGGACTGAAGCTTTCTTT | CASSYFRQGGWTEAFF | NA | NA | TRBJ1-1 | TRBV6-7
TGTGCCAGCAGCTTGAACGGACTGTCTGCTTTCTTT | CASSLNGLSAFF | NA | NA | TRBJ1-1 | TRBV5-8
TGTGCCAGCAGCCCCAGCGGGAGGGTCACAGATACGCAGTATTTT | CASSPSGRVTDTQYF | NA | TRBD2 | TRBJ2-3 | TRBV11-1
TGTGCCAGTAGTCCATGGGGTCGCGGGAGCTCCTACAATGAGCAGTTCTTC | CASSPWGRGSSYNEQFF | NA | TRBD2 | TRBJ2-1 | TRBV19
TGTGCCAGCAGCCGACAGGCGATTAATTCCCCCCTCCACTTT | CASSRQAINSPLHF | NA | NA | TRBJ1-6 | TRBV6-5
TGTGCCTGGGAGAAAAAGGGACTAGCGGGAGGGGAGCAGTTCTTC | CAWEKKGLAGGEQFF | NA | TRBD2 | TRBJ2-1 | TRBV30
TGTGCCAGCAGTGAGATGGGGACAGGGGGCTACGAGCAGTACTTC | CASSEMGTGGYEQYF | NA | TRBD1 | TRBJ2-7 | TRBV25-1
TGCAGCGTGGCTCTGACTAGTCTTGGCTTCGAGCAGTACTTC | CSVALTSLGFEQYF | NA | NA | TRBJ2-7 | TRBV29-1
TGTGCCAGCAGTTCCCCACCTCAGGGCCATGGCTACACCTTC | CASSSPPQGHGYTF | NA | NA | TRBJ1-2 | TRBV28
TGTGCCAGTAGAGGGGACAGGGTCTACAATGAGCAGTTCTTC | CASRGDRVYNEQFF | NA | TRBD1 | TRBJ2-1 | TRBV19
TGTGCCAGCAGCTTGGGCCAGGCTGTCAACGAGCAGTACTTC | CASSLGQAVNEQYF | NA | NA | TRBJ2-7 | TRBV11-2
TGTGCCAGCACAGGGGGCGAGACCTACGAGCAGTACTTC | CASTGGETYEQYF | few | TRBD1 | TRBJ2-7 | TRBV25-1
TGTGCCAGTAGCCAATTTCAGGGTCCCGAGCAGTACTTC | CASSQFQGPEQYF | NA | NA | TRBJ2-7 | TRBV19
TGTGCCATCAGCCCGGGACAGGGTGATCGGGAGCAGTACTTC | CAISPGQGDREQYF | NA | TRBD1 | TRBJ2-7 | TRBV10-3
TGTGCTAGCAGCCCTGGACTAAAAGAGACCCAGTACTTC | CASSPGLKETQYF | once | NA | TRBJ2-5 | TRBV7-7
TGTGCCAGCAGCTTAAGCCTAGCGGGTCTAAATACGCAGTATTTT | CASSLSLAGLNTQYF | NA | TRBD2 | TRBJ2-3 | TRBV11-2
TGTGCCAGCTCACCAGAGGGCGGGGCGCCGGACACCGGGGAGCTGTTTTTT | CASSPEGGAPDTGELFF | NA | NA | TRBJ2-2 | TRBV18
TGTGCCAGCAGCGTAGTTGGAGTACATGAGCAGTTCTTC | CASSVVGVHEQFF | NA | NA | TRBJ2-1 | TRBV9
TGTGCCAGCAGCTCCGGGAACTCTGGAAACACCATATATTTT | CASSSGNSGNTIYF | NA | NA | TRBJ1-3 | TRBV11-2
TGTGCCAGCAGCGTCCCAGGACAGGGGAACTATGGCTACACCTTC | CASSVPGQGNYGYTF | NA | TRBD1 | TRBJ1-2 | TRBV9
TGTGCCAGCAGCCCAGGGAGGGCGGGCTATCAGCCCCAGCATTTT | CASSPGRAGYQPQHF | NA | NA | TRBJ1-5 | TRBV7-2
TGTGCCAGCAGCGACGGAGCCTACCAGAACACTGAAGCTTTCTTT | CASSDGAYQNTEAFF | NA | NA | TRBJ1-1 | TRBV9
TGTGCCAGTAGTGCGCGTGGGGGGGTTCGGTTCTTC | CASSARGGVRFF | NA | TRBD2 | TRBJ2-1 | TRBV19
TGTGCCAGCAGTCCCTTCCAGGGAAACTATGGCTACACCTTC | CASSPFQGNYGYTF | once | NA | TRBJ1-2 | TRBV6-1
TGTGCCAGAAGCTCAACAGGGCTGAGCTCCTATAATTCCCCCCTCCACTTT | CARSSTGLSSYNSPLHF | once | NA | TRBJ1-6 | TRBV5-3
TGCAGCGTTGCGAGGGCACTCGATGTCTCAGATACGCAGTATTTT | CSVARALDVSDTQYF | NA | NA | TRBJ2-3 | TRBV29-1
TGCGCCAGCAGCGAGGCTCGACTAGCTTCTAGCTCCTACGAGCAGTACTTC | CASSEARLASSSYEQYF | NA | TRBD2 | TRBJ2-7 | TRBV4-1
TGTGCCAGCTCACCCTCGGGGGGCTACACCTTC | CASSPSGGYTF | NA | NA | TRBJ1-2 | TRBV18
TGCAGCGCTATACAACGGGGGGCGAACACCGGGGAGCTGTTTTTT | CSAIQRGANTGELFF | NA | TRBD2 | TRBJ2-2 | TRBV29-1
TGCGCCAGCAGCCAAGATCACAATCAGCCCCAGCATTTT | CASSQDHNQPQHF | NA | NA | TRBJ1-5 | TRBV4-3
TGTGCCAGCAGCTTAGGGGGCCCGGGACAGACCACCTACGAGCAGTACTTC | CASSLGGPGQTTYEQYF | NA | TRBD1 | TRBJ2-7 | TRBV7-6
TGTGCCAGCTCACTACAGGGGGTAGATGGCTACACCTTC | CASSLQGVDGYTF | NA | TRBD1 | TRBJ1-2 | TRBV18
TGTGCCAGCAGCTTGGAGGGCAGGGGATCACCCCTCCACTTT | CASSLEGRGSPLHF | once | NA | TRBJ1-6 | TRBV5-4
TGCGCCAGCGGCCCACAGGGGACCGGGGAGCTGTTTTTT | CASGPQGTGELFF | few | TRBD1 | TRBJ2-2 | TRBV5-1
TGTGCCAGCTACGGGGAATTTGGCTACACCTTC | CASYGEFGYTF | NA | NA | TRBJ1-2 | TRBV6-5
TGTGCCAGCAGCCCCCAGGGACAGGGAACTGAGCAGTTCTTC | CASSPQGQGTEQFF | NA | TRBD1 | TRBJ2-1 | TRBV7-2
TGTGCCACCAGCAGTCAGGGGAGCTACACCTTC | CATSSQGSYTF | few | NA | TRBJ1-2 | TRBV15
TGTGCCAGCAGCACCTTGACAGGGCGTAATAATGAGCAGTTCTTC | CASSTLTGRNNEQFF | once | TRBD1 | TRBJ2-1 | TRBV11-2
TGTGCCAGCAGCTCCCTCTGGAGGGGGGGCTATGGCTACACCTTC | CASSSLWRGGYGYTF | NA | NA | TRBJ1-2 | TRBV11-2
NA | CASSTSGTGELFF | NA | NA | TRBJ2-2 | TRBV6-5
TGCAGCGTTGGTTTGTCGGGCACTGAAGCTTTCTTT | CSVGLSGTEAFF | NA | NA | TRBJ1-1 | TRBV29-1
TGTGCCAGTAGCCCTTCTCGACAGGGTGTCTATGGCTACACCTTC | CASSPSRQGVYGYTF | NA | TRBD1 | TRBJ1-2 | TRBV19
TGCGCCAGCAGCCAAGATTCAGCCAGGGGAGCCTATGGCTACACCTTC | CASSQDSARGAYGYTF | once | NA | TRBJ1-2 | TRBV4-3
TGTGCCAGCAGCCCCAGGGGGCGAGAGAACTATGGCTACACCTTC | CASSPRGRENYGYTF | few | TRBD1 | TRBJ1-2 | TRBV7-8
TGTGCCAGCAGTGCGAGGTGGGCGAACACCGGGGAGCTGTTTTTT | CASSARWANTGELFF | NA | NA | TRBJ2-2 | TRBV2
TGTGCCAGCAGACCCGGGGGATTCTATGGCTACACCTTC | CASRPGGFYGYTF | NA | NA | TRBJ1-2 | TRBV5-4
TGTGCCAGCAGCTTAGCCGGGAGTCCCCAGTTCGAGCAGTACTTC | CASSLAGSPQFEQYF | NA | NA | TRBJ2-7 | TRBV7-6
TGCGCCAGCAGCTTGGAGCCCGCTTCGGGCACAGATACGCAGTATTTT | CASSLEPASGTDTQYF | NA | NA | TRBJ2-3 | TRBV5-1
TGTGCCAGCAGCTTAGTTGGACTAGCGGGGCCACAAGATACGCAGTATTTT | CASSLVGLAGPQDTQYF | NA | TRBD2 | TRBJ2-3 | TRBV11-3
TGTGCCAGCAGCTCACCCGGGAGAGGGTTAGGCGAGCAGTACTTC | CASSSPGRGLGEQYF | NA | NA | TRBJ2-7 | TRBV5-6
TGCGCCAGCAGCTTGGGTAGCGGGACAAAAGAGACCCAGTACTTC | CASSLGSGTKETQYF | NA | TRBD2 | TRBJ2-5 | TRBV5-1